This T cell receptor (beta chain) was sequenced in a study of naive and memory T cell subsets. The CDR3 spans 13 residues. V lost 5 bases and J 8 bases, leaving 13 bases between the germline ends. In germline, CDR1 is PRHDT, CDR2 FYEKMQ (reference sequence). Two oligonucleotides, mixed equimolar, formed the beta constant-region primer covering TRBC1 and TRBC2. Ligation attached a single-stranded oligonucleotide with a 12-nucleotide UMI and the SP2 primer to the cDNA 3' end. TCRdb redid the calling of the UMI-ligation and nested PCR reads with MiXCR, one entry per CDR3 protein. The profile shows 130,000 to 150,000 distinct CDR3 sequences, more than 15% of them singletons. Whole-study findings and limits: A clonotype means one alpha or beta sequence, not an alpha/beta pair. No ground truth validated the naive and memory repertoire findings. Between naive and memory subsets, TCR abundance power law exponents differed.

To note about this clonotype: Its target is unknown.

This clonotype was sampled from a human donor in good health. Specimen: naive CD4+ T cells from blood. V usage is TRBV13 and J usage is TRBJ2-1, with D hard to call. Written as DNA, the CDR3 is TGTGCCAGCAGCCGAGAGAGCCGGTATGAGCAGTTCTTC. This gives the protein CASSRESRYEQFF.